The 8 T cell receptor beta chains in this list originate from one sample, sequenced in a study of blood T cell repertoires in COVID-19. Profiling relied on immunoSEQ multiplex PCR, and the TCRdb table lists in-frame clones only, not all of them. Of approximately 160,000 clones in the sample, about 85% were seen once. Sequencing input: PBMCs or T cells enriched from blood (not recorded which). The receptors were sampled from a woman aged 45-60 years who had recovered from COVID-19.

The chain couples TRBV28 to TRBJ1-2; perhaps TRBD1 as D (5 bases). V lost 8 bases, J lost 8 bases, and 21 bases lay in between. The CDR3 runs to 14 residues. Germline V lookup: CDR1 MDHEN, CDR2 SYDVKM. The CDR3 loop reads CASRNQGRVQGYTF. The CDR3 coding sequence is TGTGCCAGCCGCAATCAGGGAAGAGTCCAGGGCTACACCTTC.

The chain recombines TRBV18 with TRBJ2-4; maybe TRBD2 (6 bases). CDR3 length: 15 amino acids. Deletions cut 3 bases from V and 8 bases from J, with 17 bases between. CDR1 is KGHSH, CDR2 LQKENI, per germline. Written as DNA, the CDR3 is TGTGCCAGCTCACCGGGGGGTTCCGGCGGGGACATTCAGTACTTC. This gives the protein CASSPGGSGGDIQYF.

The chain uses TRBV28 and TRBJ1-1; the D is unclear. Germline V gene data show CDR1 as MDHEN and CDR2 as SYDVKM. Deletions cut 2 bases from V and 8 bases from J, with 9 bases between. The CDR3 totals 12 residues. The CDR3 sequence: CASSLTVLEAFF. CDR3 coding DNA: TGTGCCAGCAGTTTAACAGTTCTCGAAGCTTTCTTT.

The rearrangement joins TRBV5-6 to TRBJ1-5; 10 bases line up with TRBD1. This CDR3 region has 15 residues. Germline lookup yields CDR1 SGHDT and CDR2 YYEEEE. With V trimmed by 0 bases and J by 6 bases, 3 bases remained unmatched. The CDR3 DNA sequence: TGTGCCAGCAGCTTGGGGACAGGGGGATTTCAGCCCCAGCATTTT. Translation gives CASSLGTGGFQPQHF.

The rearrangement uses TRBV3-1 (or the pseudogene TRBV3-2) and TRBJ1-1; weak D call: TRBD1 (6 bases). From germline, CDR1 is LGHDT and CDR2 YNNKEL (reference sequence). V was pared by 0 bases and J by 7 bases, with 18 bases between. CDR3 length: 16 amino acids. CDR3 amino acids: CASSQDPRGARNEAFF. The DNA for the CDR3 is TGTGCCAGCAGCCAAGATCCTCGGGGGGCGCGGAATGAAGCTTTCTTT.

Remarks on this clone: Other DNA sequences of this sample code for an identical CDR3. The CDR3 nucleotides are TGTGCCAGCAGCTCTAGCTCCTACGAGCAGTACTTC. It codes for CASSSSSYEQYF. The rearrangement links TRBV7-9 to TRBJ2-7; D is undetermined. CDR3 size: 12 residues. V was trimmed by 4 bases and J by 0 bases, leaving 4 bases between them. CDR1 is SEHNR and CDR2 is FQNEAQ in the germline V gene (reference sequence).

V gene TRBV3-1 (or the pseudogene TRBV3-2) combines with J gene TRBJ1-2; D remains ambiguous. V lost 4 bases to trimming and J lost 7 bases, with 16 bases between them. This CDR3 region has 14 residues. The V gene's germline CDR1 is LGHDT and CDR2 YNNKEL (reference sequence). The CDR3 coding sequence is TGTGCCAGCAGCCCTGCCGGGGTAGGGCGTGGCTACACCTTC. Amino acids: CASSPAGVGRGYTF.

V usage is TRBV29-1 and J usage is TRBJ1-2, with D unresolved. The CDR3 has 11 residues. Trimming took off 3 bases at V and 8 bases at J, with 10 bases between the two ends. Germline CDR1 reads SQVTM; CDR2 reads ANQGSEA. CDR3 residues: CSVDKSRGYTF. As DNA, the CDR3 is TGCAGCGTTGATAAATCGAGGGGCTACACCTTC.